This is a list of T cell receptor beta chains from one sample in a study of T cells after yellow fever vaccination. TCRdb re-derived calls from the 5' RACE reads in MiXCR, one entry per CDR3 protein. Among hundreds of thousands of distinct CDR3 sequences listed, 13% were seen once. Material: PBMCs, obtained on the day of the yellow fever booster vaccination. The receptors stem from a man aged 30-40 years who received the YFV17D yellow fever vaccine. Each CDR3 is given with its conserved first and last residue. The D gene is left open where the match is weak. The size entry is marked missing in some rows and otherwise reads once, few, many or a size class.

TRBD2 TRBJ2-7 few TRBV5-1 CASSSERESPYEQYF
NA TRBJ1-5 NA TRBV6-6 CASSSSANQPQHF
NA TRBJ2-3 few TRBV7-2 CASSKLTGTLTDTQYF
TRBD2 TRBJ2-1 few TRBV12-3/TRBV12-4 CASSPERENSYNEQFF
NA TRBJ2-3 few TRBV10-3 CAISESLLRTDTQYF
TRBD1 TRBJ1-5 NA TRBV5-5 CASSSGQYSNQPQHF
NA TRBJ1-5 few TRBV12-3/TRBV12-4 CASSLGGHQPQHF
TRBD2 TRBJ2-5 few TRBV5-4 CASSLRREGETQYF
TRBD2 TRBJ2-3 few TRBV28 CASSLVLIREGLGDTQYF
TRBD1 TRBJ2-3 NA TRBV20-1 CSAQRRTGNTDTQYF
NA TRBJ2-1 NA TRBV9 CASSAPIQDLSYNEQFF
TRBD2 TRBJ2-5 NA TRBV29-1 CSVDASGSGETQYF
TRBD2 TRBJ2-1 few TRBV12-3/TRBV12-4 CASSLRLAGPRGHSNEQFF
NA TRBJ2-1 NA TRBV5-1 CASSRVGEQFF
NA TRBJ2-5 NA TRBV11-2 CASSLDPKETQYF
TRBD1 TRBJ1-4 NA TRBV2 CASSEAELLDRLFF
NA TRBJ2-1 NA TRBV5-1 CASSPLNRDSYNEQFF